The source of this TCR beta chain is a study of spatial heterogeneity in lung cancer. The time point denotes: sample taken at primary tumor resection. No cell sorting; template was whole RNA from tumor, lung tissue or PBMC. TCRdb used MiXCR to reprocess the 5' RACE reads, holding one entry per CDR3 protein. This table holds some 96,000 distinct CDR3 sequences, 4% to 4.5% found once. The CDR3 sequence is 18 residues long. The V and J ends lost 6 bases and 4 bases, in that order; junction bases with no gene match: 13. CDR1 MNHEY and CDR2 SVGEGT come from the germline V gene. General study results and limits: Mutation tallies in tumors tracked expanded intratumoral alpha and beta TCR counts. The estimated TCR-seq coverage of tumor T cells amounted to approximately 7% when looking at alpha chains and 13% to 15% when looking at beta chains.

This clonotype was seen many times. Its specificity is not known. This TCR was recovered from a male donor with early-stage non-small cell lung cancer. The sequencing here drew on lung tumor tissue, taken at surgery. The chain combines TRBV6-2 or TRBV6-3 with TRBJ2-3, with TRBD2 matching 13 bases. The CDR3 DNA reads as TGTGCCAGCAGCCGAGGACCCGGGACTAGCGGGATCGCAGATACGCAGTATTTT. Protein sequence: CASSRGPGTSGIADTQYF.